This T cell receptor (beta chain) derives from a study of a mutant IDH1 vaccine in newly diagnosed glioma. On the study more broadly: Once 4-6 weeks had passed after radiotherapy alone, vaccination started, or it started with temozolomide cycles. Visits designated V12 and V13 were conducted at weeks 35 and 47, respectively.

TCRdb's copy holds only in-frame clones and misses some; the assay was immunoSEQ multiplex PCR. The sample contains more than 35,000 clones, 81% of which appear only once. Time point reported: week 35, safety follow-up. What each vaccine dose contained was 300 ug of mutant IDH1 20-mer peptide, accompanied by topical imiquimod. A note on this clone: The antigen is not known.

V was pared by 4 bases and J by 8 bases, with 15 bases of the junction left unmatched. The CDR3 length is 17 residues. Germline V lookup: CDR1 SGHVS, CDR2 FQNEAQ. The V and J genes are TRBV7-8 and TRBJ2-1, with 9 positions matching TRBD1. This sample comprised PBMCs, obtained from a glioma patient whose treatment included an IDH1 peptide vaccine. The TCR was taken from a woman between 35 and 50 years old with glioma. Some clones in this sample may be carry-over from other donors' samples. The CDR3, as DNA: TGTGCCAGCAGCTCCACCGGGACAGGGATTTTTAACTATGAGCAGTTCTTC. It translates to CASSSTGTGIFNYEQFF.